The 26 T cell receptor beta chains given below trace back to one sample, sequenced in a study of identifying expanded T cells in peripheral blood (dated by TCRdb to between 2018 and 2020). Library generation was performed with the immunoSEQ multiplex PCR assay. What TCRdb holds here is the immuneACCESS table cut down to in-frame rearrangements. Part of the clones is not present; checked against another copy, under half of the missing clones reflect an unresolved V gene, and the others are unexplained. Present in this sample are 95,000 or so clones, about 86% of which were seen just once. The ten largest clones add up to 5.5% to 6.5% of the sample. The sample consisted of blood. The receptors originated from a person aged 18 to 75 in good health.

V and J are TRBV5-1 and TRBJ1-1; D unclear. Trimming removed 1 base from V and 1 base from J, with 11 bases in between. There are 15 residues in the CDR3. From germline, CDR1 is SGHRS and CDR2 YFSETQ. CDR3: CASSLSNMANTEAFF. CDR3 bases: TGCGCCAGCAGCTTGTCCAATATGGCGAACACTGAAGCTTTCTTT. Variable domain in full (rest from reference TRBV5-1 and TRBJ1-1): KAGVTQTPRYLIKTRGQQVTLSCSPISGHRSVSWYQQTPGQGLQFLFEYFSETQRNKGNFPGRFSGRQFSNSRSEMNVSTLELGDSALYLCASSLSNMANTEAFFGQGTRLTVV.

This chain connects TRBV6-5 to TRBJ1-1, with D uncertain. V lost 5 bases, J lost 3 bases, and 13 bases lay in between. Germline V lookup: CDR1 MNHEY, CDR2 SVGAGI. The CDR3 has 14 amino acids. The CDR3 loop is CASSLQIQYTEAFF. In DNA form, the CDR3 reads TGTGCCAGCAGTCTACAGATACAATACACTGAAGCTTTCTTT.

This clone came up once. This chain joins TRBV27 and TRBJ1-5; 7 bases fit TRBD1. Trimming removed 4 bases from V and 1 base from J; junction bases left unmatched: 4. CDR3 size: 15 residues. CDR1 is MNHEY and CDR2 is SMNVEV in the germline V gene (reference sequence). Here the CDR3 DNA reads TGTGCCAGCAGTTCCGCAGGGGGAAGCAATCAGCCCCAGCATTTT. This encodes CASSSAGGSNQPQHF.

V is TRBV20-1 and J is TRBJ1-1; possible D gene TRBD1, 6 bases. The CDR3 is 11 amino acids. Germline V gene sequence: CDR1 DFQATT, CDR2 SNEGSKA (reference sequence). V was shortened by 0 bases and J by 12 bases, with 11 bases between the two germline ends. This CDR3 is CSARDIRGTFF. In DNA, the CDR3 is TGCAGTGCTAGAGATATCAGGGGAACTTTCTTT.

The chain carries TRBV29-1 and TRBJ2-1; TRBD2 agrees at 11 bases. The CDR3 extends over 19 amino acids. J lost 0 bases, V lost 1 base, and 11 bases had no gene match. The germline V gene has CDR1 SQVTM and CDR2 ANQGSEA. The CDR3 sequence is CSVEVSTSGDPSSYNEQFF. CDR3 in DNA: TGCAGCGTTGAAGTGTCGACTAGCGGGGACCCAAGCTCCTACAATGAGCAGTTCTTC.

The chain uses TRBV20-1 and TRBJ2-7, with D possibly TRBD2 on 6 matching bases. Germline CDR1 reads DFQATT; CDR2 reads SNEGSKA (reference sequence). Between the trimmed V and J ends, which lost 3 bases and 7 bases, there was a span of 10 bases. This CDR3 is built from 11 residues. CDR3 bases: TGCAGTGCTAGTAGGGGAGGAGAGCAGTACTTC. This gives the protein CSASRGGEQYF.

The rearrangement links TRBV7-9 to TRBJ1-2; D remains ambiguous. V lost 5 bases to trimming and J lost 13 bases, with 8 bases between them. CDR3 length: 9 residues. Per the germline V gene, CDR1 is SEHNR and CDR2 is FQNEAQ (reference sequence). The CDR3 nucleotides read TGTGCCAGCAGCCCGATTTCCACCTTC. Amino acids: CASSPISTF.

V gene TRBV27 combines with J gene TRBJ2-1; 7 nucleotides match TRBD1. V dropped 5 bases and J dropped 3; count of bases not matched to a gene: 10. The length of the CDR3 is 16 residues. From germline, CDR1 is MNHEY and CDR2 SMNVEV (reference sequence). CDR3 in DNA: TGTGCCAGCAGTCCCTACAGGGGAATCATCTACAATGAGCAGTTCTTC. Translation gives CASSPYRGIIYNEQFF.

V and J are TRBV11-2 and TRBJ1-2; D not resolved. The CDR3 contains 15 residues. Germline V lookup: CDR1 SGHAT, CDR2 FQNNGV. V shed 4 bases and J shed 3 bases, with 15 bases lying between them. The CDR3 coding sequence is TGTGCCAGCAGCTCACTCCGCTCAAGGGACTATGGCTACACCTTC. Its translation is CASSSLRSRDYGYTF.

The chain is built from TRBV25-1 and TRBJ1-2; D remains unclear. Germline values: CDR1 MGHDK, CDR2 SYGVNS. The V gene lost 6 bases and the J gene lost 4 bases, with 12 bases spanning the gap. The CDR3 loop spans 13 amino acids. CDR3 in amino acids: CASSLTDLYGYTF. For the CDR3, the DNA is TGTGCCAGCAGCTTGACGGACCTCTATGGCTACACCTTC.

DNA of the CDR3: TGTGCCAGCAGCTTAATGGGCAGTCCATATGGCTACACCTTC. This sequence encodes CASSLMGSPYGYTF. The chain recombines TRBV11-2 with TRBJ1-2, with unresolved D. Per germline, CDR1 SGHAT and CDR2 FQNNGV. Between the trimmed V and J ends, which lost 2 bases and 5 bases, there was a span of 12 bases. The CDR3 is 14 amino acids.

This clone was observed a handful of times. CDR3 region: CASSTRMRGNQPQHF. CDR3 in DNA: TGTGCCAGTAGCACTCGGATGAGGGGCAATCAGCCCCAGCATTTT. The chain combines TRBV19 with TRBJ1-5; D unresolved. Germline V gives CDR1 LNHDA, CDR2 SQIVND (reference sequence). Trimming shortened V by 6 bases and J by 2 bases, and 14 bases separated the two germline ends. The CDR3 extends over 15 amino acids.

The CDR3, as DNA: TGTGCCAGCAGCATACGTCAGGGGCGCGACTATGGCTACACCTTC. Its translation: CASSIRQGRDYGYTF. This chain joins TRBV7-8 and TRBJ1-2; the D gene is possibly TRBD1 (6 bases). This CDR3 spans 15 amino acids. Trimming removed 5 bases from V and 3 bases from J, with 16 bases in between. Germline CDR1 SGHVS, CDR2 FQNEAQ.

The gene calls are TRBV29-1 and TRBJ1-1; no firm D call. Trimming stripped 1 base from V and 4 bases from J, with 7 bases between. Germline lookup yields CDR1 SQVTM and CDR2 ANQGSEA. The CDR3 runs 12 residues. This chain's CDR3 is CSVEGRSTEAFF. Here the CDR3 DNA reads TGCAGCGTTGAAGGAAGGAGCACTGAAGCTTTCTTT. Complete variable domain (other parts from reference TRBV29-1 and TRBJ1-1): SAVISQKPSRDICQRGTSLTIQCQVDSQVTMMFWYRQQPGQSLTLIATANQGSEATYESGFVIDKFPISRPNLTFSTLTVSNMSPEDSSIYLCSVEGRSTEAFFGQGTRLTVV.

This chain links TRBV5-1 with TRBJ2-5; D unclear. The ends were cut back, 2 bases at V and 0 bases at J, with 2 bases in the middle. This CDR3 comprises 12 residues. Germline V gives CDR1 SGHRS, CDR2 YFSETQ. CDR3 amino acids: CASSFDQETQYF. CDR3 DNA sequence: TGCGCCAGCAGCTTTGACCAAGAGACCCAGTACTTC. The full variable domain, its missing parts supplied by reference TRBV5-1 and TRBJ2-5, is KAGVTQTPRYLIKTRGQQVTLSCSPISGHRSVSWYQQTPGQGLQFLFEYFSETQRNKGNFPGRFSGRQFSNSRSEMNVSTLELGDSALYLCASSFDQETQYFGPGTRLLVL.

In its sample, this clone was seen once. The chain uses TRBV7-9 and TRBJ2-3, with 10 bases matching TRBD2. Germline trimming cut 1 base from V and 3 bases from J; bases unmatched to any gene: 4. The length of the CDR3 is 16 residues. Germline assignment: CDR1 SEHNR and CDR2 FQNEAQ (reference sequence). This CDR3 reads CASSLDLAGATDTQYF. The CDR3 DNA is TGTGCCAGCAGCTTAGATCTAGCGGGAGCGACAGATACGCAGTATTTT.

This clone was detected only a few times. V usage is TRBV4-1 and J usage is TRBJ1-3; TRBD1 matches 9 bases. Per germline, CDR1 MGHRA and CDR2 YSYEKL. The ends lost 3 bases at V and 0 bases at J; junction bases unmatched: 12. This CDR3 has 19 amino acids. CDR3 nucleotide sequence: TGCGCCAGCAGCCAGAGACAGGGGGGGATAACCGTCTCTGGAAACACCATATATTTT. Protein sequence: CASSQRQGGITVSGNTIYF.

The rearrangement links TRBV5-4 to TRBJ2-5; D unresolved. Deletions cut 0 bases from V and 1 base from J, with 7 bases between. CDR1 SGHNT and CDR2 YYREEE come from the germline V gene (reference sequence). The CDR3 covers 14 residues. The CDR3 reads CASSLVGSQETQYF. CDR3 DNA: TGTGCCAGCAGCTTGGTGGGCAGCCAAGAGACCCAGTACTTC.

The rearrangement uses TRBV30 and TRBJ2-5, with D unclear. Trimming cost V 4 bases and J 1 base, with 10 bases left between them. Per the germline V gene, CDR1 is GTSNPN and CDR2 is SVGIG (reference sequence). The CDR3 runs 13 residues. The CDR3 DNA sequence: TGTGCCTGGAATTCTGTACGCCAAGAGACCCAGTACTTC. The encoded protein is CAWNSVRQETQYF.

This clone was detected only once. The V and J genes are TRBV5-5 and TRBJ1-1; 7 nucleotides agree with TRBD1. Germline CDR1 reads SGHKS; CDR2 reads YYEKEE (reference sequence). The ends lost 1 base at V and 1 base at J; junction bases unmatched: 7. The CDR3 consists of 16 residues. For the CDR3, the DNA is TGTGCCAGCAGCTTGTCCGGGACAGTGCCGAACACTGAAGCTTTCTTT. This gives the protein CASSLSGTVPNTEAFF.

The rearrangement links TRBV18 to TRBJ2-7, with 13 bases aligning to TRBD2. Germline CDR1 KGHSH, CDR2 LQKENI. J gave up 3 bases and V 3 bases, and 8 bases lay outside the gene matches. CDR3 size: 17 residues. The CDR3, as DNA: TGTGCCAGCTCACCGCGTTTTTGGACTAGCGGGGGCTACGAGCAGTACTTC. It yields the protein CASSPRFWTSGGYEQYF.

In this sample, this clone turned up once. The rearrangement uses TRBV11-1 and TRBJ2-2; tentatively, D is TRBD2 (5 bases). CDR1 SGHAT and CDR2 FQDESV come from the germline V gene (reference sequence). Trimming stripped 5 bases from V and 7 bases from J, with 23 bases between. The CDR3 consists of 17 residues. The CDR3 spells CASSPGRDSPRFGELFF. DNA of the CDR3: TGTGCCAGCAGCCCGGGAAGGGATTCGCCTCGTTTCGGGGAGCTGTTTTTT.

V is TRBV13 and J is TRBJ1-3, with TRBD1 as a possible D gene (6 bases). V was trimmed by 5 bases and J by 0 bases, leaving 11 bases between them. Germline assignment: CDR1 PRHDT and CDR2 FYEKMQ (reference sequence). The CDR3 contains 15 residues. The CDR3 is CASSLTGSSGNTIYF. The CDR3 DNA is TGTGCCAGCAGCCTAACAGGGAGCTCTGGAAACACCATATATTTT.

The rearrangement links TRBV18 to TRBJ2-5; no clear D. The V end was cut by 1 base, the J end by 0 bases, with 6 bases between. This CDR3 spans 14 amino acids. Germline V gene lookup returns CDR1 KGHSH and CDR2 LQKENI. CDR3: CASSPQRDQETQYF. The CDR3 coding sequence is TGTGCCAGCTCACCACAACGGGACCAAGAGACCCAGTACTTC.

Only one count was recorded for this clone. This chain connects TRBV6-5 to TRBJ1-1; D not certain. V lost 2 bases to trimming and J lost 0 bases, with 13 bases between them. Germline V gene sequence: CDR1 MNHEY, CDR2 SVGAGI. The CDR3 runs 16 residues. The CDR3 DNA reads TGTGCCAGCAGTTACAGGGTATCGCTCATGAACACTGAAGCTTTCTTT. This codes for CASSYRVSLMNTEAFF.

This rearrangement joins TRBV2 to TRBJ1-2, with D possibly matching TRBD1 (5 bases). CDR1 is SNHLY and CDR2 is FYNNEI in the germline V gene. V lost 3 bases to trimming and J lost 4 bases, with 9 bases between them. The CDR3 runs 13 residues. CDR3 nucleotide sequence: TGTGCCAGCAGTGAGGGGCAGACCTATGGCTACACCTTC. Translation gives CASSEGQTYGYTF.